The 5 T cell receptor beta chains below all came from one sample that was sequenced in a study of T cells in Graves' hyperthyroidism and ophthalmopathy. Amplified regions were TCR beta CDR3 sequences from RNA transcripts. RT-PCR in the first round (using the HTBI primer set) targeted the TCR CDR3. TCRdb re-derived calls from the multiplex PCR reads in MiXCR, one entry per CDR3 protein. The sample has roughly 400,000 distinct CDR3 sequences, 11% to 15% seen once. Sequenced input: blood. These TCRs come from a man aged 45 to 65 with Graves' ophthalmopathy.

This clonotype was counted at least ten times. This chain joins TRBV20-1 and TRBJ1-5; no firm D call. CDR1 and CDR2 (germline): DFQATT, SNEGSKA (reference sequence). This CDR3 comprises 14 residues. V dropped 4 bases and J dropped 0 bases, with 10 bases sitting between them. The CDR3 loop reads CSAKTGSSNQPQHF. The CDR3 DNA is TGCAGTGCTAAGACCGGGAGTAGCAATCAGCCCCAGCATTTT.

This clonotype was counted ten times or more. This chain connects TRBV18 to TRBJ2-5, with D possibly TRBD1 on 5 matching bases. V dropped 1 base and J dropped 0 bases, with 12 bases sitting between them. Germline-derived CDR1 and CDR2 are KGHSH and LQKENI. The CDR3 is 16 amino acids. CDR3 sequence: CASSPRLARDQETQYF. As DNA, the CDR3 is TGTGCCAGCTCACCACGCCTCGCCAGGGACCAAGAGACCCAGTACTTC.

The V and J genes are TRBV30 and TRBJ1-2; no firm D call. CDR3 size: 15 residues. The V gene lost 0 bases and the J gene lost 0 bases, with 11 bases spanning the gap. Looked up from germline, CDR1 is GTSNPN and CDR2 is SVGIG (reference sequence). CDR3 in DNA: TGTGCCTGGAGTGTTGGCCGGACCTCTAACTATGGCTACACCTTC. It yields the protein CAWSVGRTSNYGYTF.

This clonotype was detected only a few times. This chain connects TRBV7-6 to TRBJ1-2; D is perhaps TRBD1 (5 bases). CDR1 is SGHVS and CDR2 is FNYEAQ in the germline V gene. The germline V and J ends were trimmed by 1 base and 8 bases, with 11 bases remaining between them. CDR3 length equals 13 residues. Written as DNA, the CDR3 is TGTGCCAGCAGCTTAGATGAGGGGTTCGGCTACACCTTC. Its translation: CASSLDEGFGYTF.

In this sample, this clonotype turned up a few times. The chain is built from TRBV9 and TRBJ2-2; D not certain. The CDR3 spans 13 residues. Germline-derived CDR1 and CDR2 are SGDLS and YYNGEE. V was pared by 0 bases and J by 6 bases, with 6 bases between. The CDR3 protein is CASSVGPSGELFF. CDR3 in DNA: TGTGCCAGCAGCGTAGGCCCTTCCGGGGAGCTGTTTTTT.